These 22 T cell receptor beta chains originate from one sample sequenced in a study of blood T cell repertoires in COVID-19. Sequenced by immunoSEQ multiplex PCR; TCRdb stores in-frame clones only, minus some. Here the sample spans 150,000 or so clones, 65% to 85% being singletons. The sequenced sample consisted of PBMCs or T cells enriched from blood (not recorded which). The source of these receptors is a man aged 65 to 79 who had been exposed to COVID-19.

This clone was recorded only once. The rearrangement joins TRBV19 to TRBJ1-1; 8 bases match TRBD1. The CDR3 has 14 residues. Losses at the gene ends were 7 bases for V and 0 bases for J; bases not matched to a gene: 4. The germline V gene has CDR1 LNHDA and CDR2 SQIVND (reference sequence). CDR3 loop: CASNQGAVNTEAFF. CDR3 coding DNA: TGTGCCAGTAATCAGGGGGCGGTGAACACTGAAGCTTTCTTT.

The chain employs TRBV15 and TRBJ2-2; 8 nucleotides match TRBD2. The CDR3 runs 19 residues. Trimming at V came to 5 bases and at J to 1 base, leaving 15 bases not matched to a gene. Germline assignment: CDR1 LNHNV and CDR2 YYDKDF (reference sequence). The CDR3 is CATSGFGLRAGENTGELFF. CDR3 sequence (DNA): TGTGCCACCAGCGGTTTCGGGCTCCGAGCGGGGGAGAACACCGGGGAGCTGTTTTTT.

The V and J genes are TRBV19 and TRBJ2-1, with D perhaps TRBD1 (6 bases). Per germline, CDR1 LNHDA and CDR2 SQIVND (reference sequence). The CDR3 sequence is 16 residues long. V lost 4 bases to trimming and J lost 10 bases, with 23 bases between them. The CDR3 loop is CASSRSGTITFGEQFF. Written as DNA, the CDR3 is TGTGCCAGTAGTAGATCCGGGACAATAACTTTCGGCGAGCAGTTCTTC.

This chain joins TRBV19 and TRBJ2-2; 11 bases agree with TRBD2. The CDR3 extends over 18 amino acids. CDR1 is LNHDA, CDR2 SQIVND, per germline (reference sequence). With V trimmed by 3 bases and J by 6 bases, 12 bases remained unmatched. Written as DNA, the CDR3 is TGTGCCAGTAGTATCGGGGGACTAGCGGTTTCTAGGGCCGGGGAGCTGTTTTTT. This sequence encodes CASSIGGLAVSRAGELFF.

This chain uses TRBV6-5 with TRBJ2-1, with D unresolved. Trimming removed 7 bases at V and 4 bases at J, with 11 bases between. The CDR3 extends over 13 amino acids. CDR1 is MNHEY and CDR2 is SVGAGI in the germline V gene. This CDR3 reads CASTRSSYNEQFF. The CDR3 region has the DNA TGTGCCAGCACCCGGAGCTCATACAATGAGCAGTTCTTC.

The DNA for the CDR3 is TGTGCCAGCAGCTCACAGGGGCCTACCACAGATACGCAGTATTTT. Translated, it gives CASSSQGPTTDTQYF. The genes are TRBV7-2 and TRBJ2-3; 7 positions agree with TRBD1. Trimming cost V 4 bases and J 2 bases; bases outside gene matches: 6. CDR1 and CDR2 from the germline V gene are SGHTA and FQGNSA. The CDR3 has 15 amino acids.

The count of this clone is one. The V gene is TRBV3-1 (or the pseudogene TRBV3-2), the J gene TRBJ2-1, with 9 bases lining up with TRBD2. The CDR3 runs to 14 residues. Germline assignment: CDR1 LGHDT and CDR2 YNNKEL (reference sequence). J was trimmed by 6 bases and V by 8 bases; bases with no gene match: 8. The CDR3, as DNA: TGTGCCAGCGCGGGGGGGCGGGACTCCAATGAGCAGTTCTTC. This encodes CASAGGRDSNEQFF.

This chain joins TRBV20-1 and TRBJ2-7; TRBD1 aligns across 7 bases. The CDR3 has 17 residues. The ends lost 3 bases at V and 0 bases at J; junction bases unmatched: 14. Looked up from germline, CDR1 is DFQATT and CDR2 is SNEGSKA (reference sequence). CDR3 nucleotides: TGCAGTGCTAGTCCCGGGACAGTTCTAGGGGGCTCCTACGAGCAGTACTTC. Its translation: CSASPGTVLGGSYEQYF.

This clone was picked up a small number of times. The V gene is TRBV5-8, the J gene TRBJ2-1, with 8 bases lining up with TRBD2. The CDR3 is made up of 15 amino acids. Germline assignment: CDR1 SGHTS and CDR2 YDEGEE. Trimming removed 2 bases from V and 6 bases from J; junction bases left unmatched: 7. The CDR3 DNA follows: TGTGCCAGCAGCTTATTTAGCGGGGTCGGCAATGAGCAGTTCTTC. Amino acids: CASSLFSGVGNEQFF.

The chain is built from TRBV28 and TRBJ1-2; D is unresolved. The CDR3 spans 14 residues. The germline V gene encodes CDR1 MDHEN and CDR2 SYDVKM. Deletions cut 5 bases from V and 6 bases from J, with 16 bases between. The CDR3 here is CASSPDTSGNGYTF. The CDR3 nucleotides are TGTGCCAGCAGTCCTGACACGTCCGGGAATGGCTACACCTTC.

This clone was seen only a few times. This chain connects TRBV29-1 to TRBJ1-4; 7 nucleotides align to TRBD1. The CDR3 has 13 residues. Germline V gives CDR1 SQVTM, CDR2 ANQGSEA. The V segment lost 6 bases and the J segment 7 bases; nucleotides outside the gene matches: 8. The CDR3 region has the DNA TGCAGCGTAAGGGGGCGTCAGGGTGAAAAACTGTTTTTT. Residues: CSVRGRQGEKLFF.

The chain employs TRBV28 and TRBJ2-1; no definite D call. The CDR3 totals 14 residues. V was trimmed by 3 bases and J by 5 bases, leaving 11 bases between them. Germline CDR1 MDHEN, CDR2 SYDVKM. The CDR3 DNA is TGTGCCAGCAGTTTTCCACTACCAAACAATGAGCAGTTCTTC. It specifies CASSFPLPNNEQFF.

The rearrangement uses TRBV2 and TRBJ2-2; the D gene is possibly TRBD2 (6 bases). Trimming cost V 4 bases and J 4 bases, with 16 bases left between them. The CDR3 is 16 residues long. Germline CDR1 is SNHLY and CDR2 is FYNNEI. CDR3 sequence (DNA): TGTGCCAGCAGTGTTTTGCGCGGGGCCCTCACCGGGGAGCTGTTTTTT. It specifies CASSVLRGALTGELFF.

The CDR3 sequence: CASSLDGQGITEAFF. The CDR3 DNA follows: TGTGCCAGCAGCTTAGACGGACAGGGGATAACTGAAGCTTTCTTT. This chain uses TRBV7-2 with TRBJ1-1; 9 bases align to TRBD1. CDR1 is SGHTA, CDR2 FQGNSA, per germline. The V and J ends lost 1 base and 5 bases, in that order; junction bases with no gene match: 5. The CDR3 contains 15 residues.

The chain joins TRBV5-6 to TRBJ2-1; possibly TRBD2 for D (5 bases). The germline V gene has CDR1 SGHDT and CDR2 YYEEEE. The CDR3 contains 16 residues. V lost 0 bases and J lost 9, with 19 bases in between. This chain's CDR3 is CASSLALSSVRPEQFF. The CDR3 coding sequence is TGTGCCAGCAGCTTGGCCTTGAGTAGCGTAAGACCTGAGCAGTTCTTC.

The chain's CDR3 is CASSPQGHNTEAFF. DNA for the CDR3: TGCGCCAGCAGCCCACAGGGACATAACACTGAAGCTTTCTTT. The chain carries TRBV5-1 and TRBJ1-1; D may be TRBD1 (6 bases). V was clipped by 4 bases and J by 2 bases, with 12 bases between them. CDR3 size: 14 residues. CDR1 is SGHRS and CDR2 is YFSETQ in the germline V gene.

The rearrangement joins TRBV7-9 to TRBJ2-3; 9 bases are a match to TRBD2. Germline V gene sequence: CDR1 SEHNR, CDR2 FQNEAQ (reference sequence). After removal of 1 base from V and 2 bases from J, the junction contained 4 bases not matched to a gene. This CDR3 has 16 residues. In DNA form, the CDR3 reads TGTGCCAGCAGCTTAGGGAGACTAGCGGCCACAGATACGCAGTATTTT. Translation: CASSLGRLAATDTQYF.

The rearrangement joins TRBV11-3 to TRBJ2-7; 8 bases map to TRBD2. Germline V gene data show CDR1 as SGHNT and CDR2 as YENEEA. The junction had 10 bases not matched to a gene; V was cut back by 8 bases and J by 4 bases. The CDR3 totals 14 residues. DNA of the CDR3: TGTGCCAGCGCCCTCGGCGGGGGGAATTACGAGCAGTACTTC. It is translated as CASALGGGNYEQYF.

This clone was observed once. The V and J genes are TRBV19 and TRBJ1-4; D might be TRBD1 (5 bases). Deletions cut 9 bases from V and 4 bases from J, with 12 bases between. There are 13 residues in the CDR3. Germline CDR1 is LNHDA and CDR2 is SQIVND (reference sequence). The CDR3 DNA reads as TGTGCCAGCCGGACACCAGTTAATGAAAAACTGTTTTTT. This gives the protein CASRTPVNEKLFF.

V and J are TRBV14 and TRBJ2-5; weak D call: TRBD1 (6 bases). This CDR3 spans 15 amino acids. Germline values: CDR1 SGHDN, CDR2 FVKESK. Trimming took off 4 bases at V and 5 bases at J, with 17 bases between the two ends. DNA for the CDR3: TGTGCCAGCAGCCTTCGACAGGCGCCTATTGAGACCCAGTACTTC. Protein sequence: CASSLRQAPIETQYF.

Here the CDR3 DNA reads TGTGCCAGCTCATCTGTAGATAGCAATCAGCCCCAGCATTTT. It yields the protein CASSSVDSNQPQHF. V is TRBV18 and J is TRBJ1-5, with D hard to call. CDR3 length equals 14 residues. Germline V lookup: CDR1 KGHSH, CDR2 LQKENI. Trimming pared 5 bases from V and 0 bases from J, leaving 8 bases between.

The chain combines TRBV28 with TRBJ2-7, with 9 bases that match TRBD1. The ends lost 8 bases at V and 3 bases at J; junction bases unmatched: 8. Germline CDR1 and CDR2: MDHEN and SYDVKM. The CDR3 covers 14 residues. The CDR3 bases are TGTGCCAGCTCAATCGACAGGGGGAACTACGAGCAGTACTTC. Protein product: CASSIDRGNYEQYF.